These 25 T cell receptor beta chains came from one sample sequenced in a study of cytomegalovirus exposure and HLA in healthy donors. Amplification used 60 Vbeta primers and 13 Jbeta primers. Method: immunoSEQ multiplex PCR; TCRdb's copy keeps in-frame clones and lacks some. The sample holds approximately 130,000 clones, 64% seen once. The specimen was PBMCs. These receptors were taken from a woman aged 40 to 50 in good health and CMV-seronegative.

This clone appeared once. This rearrangement joins TRBV11-2 to TRBJ1-2, with a possible D match to TRBD1 (5 bases). CDR3 length: 13 residues. Germline CDR1 and CDR2: SGHAT and FQNNGV. The germline V and J ends were trimmed by 5 bases and 6 bases, with 13 bases remaining between them. Here the CDR3 DNA reads TGTGCCAGCAGCGGATCGGGAGGGGATGGCTACACCTTC. Encoded protein: CASSGSGGDGYTF.

The chain uses TRBV6-1 and TRBJ1-3; 7 bases match TRBD1. CDR1 and CDR2 (germline): MNHNS, SASEGT. The CDR3 loop spans 13 amino acids. The junction had 0 bases not matched to a gene; V was cut back by 5 bases and J by 2 bases. DNA of the CDR3: TGTGCCAGCAGTACAGGGGCTGGAAACACCATATATTTT. Amino acids: CASSTGAGNTIYF.

V gene TRBV6-6 combines with J gene TRBJ2-1; 8 bases align to TRBD1. V lost 8 bases and J lost 12; bases outside the gene matches: 15. Germline V lookup: CDR1 MNHNY, CDR2 SVGAGI (reference sequence). The CDR3 loop spans 14 amino acids. The CDR3 protein is CASQGRTGSLGQFF. CDR3 DNA sequence: TGTGCCAGCCAAGGCCGGACAGGGAGCTTGGGGCAGTTCTTC.

In its sample, this clone was seen a few times. The rearrangement links TRBV6-4 to TRBJ1-2; no firm D call. V lost 7 bases, J lost 3 bases, and 12 bases lay in between. This CDR3 comprises 13 residues. Germline values: CDR1 MRHNA, CDR2 SNTAGT. The CDR3 DNA reads as TGTGCCAGCAATACAGCCCAGGACTATGGCTACACCTTC. Translating gives CASNTAQDYGYTF.

Of note for this clone: In the same sample, other DNA sequences code for this CDR3. This chain joins TRBV9 and TRBJ2-7; 7 positions match TRBD1. This CDR3 spans 14 amino acids. The junction had 4 bases not matched to a gene; V was cut back by 0 bases and J by 4 bases. Germline V gene lookup returns CDR1 SGDLS and CDR2 YYNGEE. CDR3 sequence: CASSVGQGPYEQYF. CDR3 DNA sequence: TGTGCCAGCAGCGTAGGACAGGGACCATACGAGCAGTACTTC.

In DNA form, the CDR3 reads TGTGCCAGCAGCTTAGGGTTTTCGGAGAACTATGGCTACACCTTC. Protein: CASSLGFSENYGYTF. The V call is TRBV7-8, the J call TRBJ1-2; no definite D call. Germline V gene sequence: CDR1 SGHVS, CDR2 FQNEAQ. Trimming shortened V by 1 base and J by 2 bases, and 11 bases separated the two germline ends. This CDR3 region has 15 residues. The full variable domain, its missing parts supplied by reference TRBV7-8 and TRBJ1-2, is GAGVSQSPRYKVAKRGQDVALRCDPISGHVSLFWYQQALGQGPEFLTYFQNEAQLDKSGLPSDRFFAERPEGSVSTLKIQRTQQEDSAVYLCASSLGFSENYGYTFGSGTRLTVV.

This clone has just a few counts. The chain uses TRBV7-2 and TRBJ1-6; 7 nucleotides line up with TRBD1. CDR1 is SGHTA, CDR2 FQGNSA, per germline. Trimming removed 2 bases from V and 7 bases from J; junction bases left unmatched: 11. This CDR3 is 17 amino acids long. The CDR3 nucleotides read TGTGCCAGCAGCTTAAGGGGGTCCACAGGGGCCAATTCACCCCTCCACTTT. Translated, it gives CASSLRGSTGANSPLHF.

The rearrangement uses TRBV27 and TRBJ1-4, with TRBD1 as a possible D gene (5 bases). Trimming removed 6 bases from V and 0 bases from J, with 20 bases in between. Germline V gene data show CDR1 as MNHEY and CDR2 as SMNVEV (reference sequence). The CDR3 runs 18 residues. CDR3 DNA sequence: TGTGCCAGCAGCCTCCAGAGGGGAGGGATTGCAACTAATGAAAAACTGTTTTTT. Translated: CASSLQRGGIATNEKLFF.

This chain links TRBV4-2 with TRBJ2-3; possible D gene TRBD1, 5 bases. Germline V gene lookup returns CDR1 LGHNA and CDR2 YNFKEQ. Deletions cut 0 bases from V and 0 bases from J, with 10 bases between. The CDR3 loop spans 16 amino acids. DNA of the CDR3: TGTGCCAGCAGCCAAGATGGGCAGGGAAGCACAGATACGCAGTATTTT. Translating gives CASSQDGQGSTDTQYF.

This rearrangement joins TRBV9 to TRBJ1-2; D might be TRBD1 (6 bases). Looked up from germline, CDR1 is SGDLS and CDR2 is YYNGEE. Between the trimmed V and J ends, which lost 3 bases and 6 bases, there was a span of 12 bases. The CDR3 consists of 13 residues. The CDR3 sequence: CASSERQDNGYTF. DNA for the CDR3: TGTGCCAGCAGCGAACGACAGGACAATGGCTACACCTTC.

The chain employs TRBV28 and TRBJ1-5, with unresolved D. V lost 8 bases, J lost 2 bases, and 10 bases lay in between. Germline V gene sequence: CDR1 MDHEN, CDR2 SYDVKM. The CDR3 covers 13 residues. CDR3: CASREDGNQPQHF. The CDR3 nucleotides read TGTGCCAGCCGGGAGGATGGCAATCAGCCCCAGCATTTT.

This clone was recorded a few times. V is TRBV28 and J is TRBJ1-4; D might be TRBD1 (6 bases). This CDR3 is 14 amino acids long. CDR1 and CDR2 from the germline V gene are MDHEN and SYDVKM. V lost 5 bases and J lost 3, with 10 bases in between. CDR3 in amino acids: CASSATGPNEKLFF. The CDR3 DNA reads TGTGCCAGCAGTGCGACAGGCCCTAATGAAAAACTGTTTTTT.

The V and J genes are TRBV19 and TRBJ1-2, with D unresolved. V lost 6 bases and J lost 8, with 10 bases in between. Germline V gene data show CDR1 as LNHDA and CDR2 as SQIVND (reference sequence). The CDR3 totals 11 residues. The CDR3 nucleotides are TGTGCCAGTAGGAGACACCACGGCTACACCTTC. This translates into CASRRHHGYTF. Using reference TRBV19 and TRBJ1-2 for the parts outside the CDR3, the full variable domain is DGGITQSPKYLFRKEGQNVTLSCEQNLNHDAMYWYRQDPGQGLRLIYYSQIVNDFQKGDIAEGYSVSREKKESFPLTVTSAQKNPTAFYLCASRRHHGYTFGSGTRLTVV.

The chain has TRBV25-1 and TRBJ2-3, with 8 bases fitting TRBD2. Germline-derived CDR1 and CDR2 are MGHDK and SYGVNS. The CDR3 spans 16 residues. Unmatched junction bases numbered 5, after V lost 1 base and J lost 2 bases. The CDR3 DNA sequence: TGTGCCAGCAGTGAATGGGTAGCGGGATACACAGATACGCAGTATTTT. Protein product: CASSEWVAGYTDTQYF. The entire variable domain, with the rest obtained from reference TRBV25-1 and TRBJ2-3, is as follows: EADIYQTPRYLVIGTGKKITLECSQTMGHDKMYWYQQDPGMELHLIHYSYGVNSTEKGDLSSESTVSRIRTEHFPLTLESARPSHTSQYLCASSEWVAGYTDTQYFGPGTRLTVL.

Points on this clone: The germline gene is not matched at one end of the junction; a read error may be the cause. Additional DNA sequences in this sample encode the identical CDR3. The chain has TRBV28 and TRBJ1-1, with 9 nucleotides matching TRBD1. The germline V gene encodes CDR1 MDHEN and CDR2 SYDVKM. The CDR3 spans 16 residues. The CDR3 DNA follows: TGTGCCAGCAGTCCCCCCCGGGACAGGGTTGACGCTGAGGCTTTCTTT. This sequence encodes CASSPPRDRVDAEAFF.

This clone was picked up one time. This rearrangement joins TRBV9 to TRBJ1-1; no clear D. The CDR3 sequence is 15 residues long. Germline V gene lookup returns CDR1 SGDLS and CDR2 YYNGEE. The V and J ends lost 0 bases and 0 bases respectively, with 9 bases between them. The CDR3 DNA reads TGTGCCAGCAGCGTAGGGCCGGAGCTGAACACTGAAGCTTTCTTT. Protein: CASSVGPELNTEAFF.

This clone was observed a handful of times. The rearrangement links TRBV30 to TRBJ2-4; TRBD2 is a possible D gene (6 bases). The germline V gene encodes CDR1 GTSNPN and CDR2 SVGIG (reference sequence). The ends were cut back, 0 bases at V and 8 bases at J, with 14 bases in the middle. The CDR3 sequence is 14 residues long. CDR3 nucleotide sequence: TGTGCCTGGAGTGTTGCCAGCCCGGGGGACATTCAGTACTTC. This gives the protein CAWSVASPGDIQYF.

J is TRBJ1-5 and V is TRBV5-1, with D possibly matching TRBD1 (5 bases). CDR3 length equals 15 residues. The V and J ends lost 1 base and 2 bases respectively, with 10 bases between them. Germline CDR1 SGHRS, CDR2 YFSETQ. The CDR3 protein is CASSLQGRGNQPQHF. CDR3 sequence (DNA): TGCGCCAGCAGCTTGCAGGGTCGTGGCAATCAGCCCCAGCATTTT.

The chain joins TRBV30 to TRBJ1-2; D is unclear. The germline gives CDR1 GTSNPN, CDR2 SVGIG (reference sequence). V shed 3 bases and J shed 0 bases, with 14 bases lying between them. This CDR3 region has 15 residues. The CDR3 bases are TGTGCCTGGAGCCATGGGCAGCCTCCTAACTATGGCTACACCTTC. Protein sequence: CAWSHGQPPNYGYTF.

The CDR3 loop is CATQGQNYGYTF. DNA of the CDR3: TGTGCCACTCAGGGACAGAACTATGGCTACACCTTC. The chain links TRBV19 to TRBJ1-2, with TRBD1 matching over 7 bases. V dropped 10 bases and J dropped 2; count of bases not matched to a gene: 4. There are 12 residues in the CDR3. Germline V gene sequence: CDR1 LNHDA, CDR2 SQIVND (reference sequence).

The chain joins TRBV28 to TRBJ2-3; 12 bases are a match to TRBD2. Losses at the gene ends were 6 bases for V and 6 bases for J; bases not matched to a gene: 7. This CDR3 spans 15 amino acids. The germline V gene encodes CDR1 MDHEN and CDR2 SYDVKM. The CDR3 nucleotides read TGTGCCAGCAGCACCCTAGCGGGGGGGCCCGATACGCAGTATTTT. This translates into CASSTLAGGPDTQYF.

The CDR3 is CASSLATGPGDYGYTF. The DNA of the CDR3 is TGTGCCAGCAGCTTGGCCACGGGCCCGGGGGACTATGGCTACACCTTC. This chain links TRBV5-6 with TRBJ1-2; TRBD1 is a possible D gene (5 bases). The V end was cut by 0 bases, the J end by 3 bases, with 15 bases between. Germline loops: CDR1 SGHDT, CDR2 YYEEEE. The CDR3 is made up of 16 amino acids.

The CDR3 DNA reads TGTGCCAGCAGCCCGGACGTAGCGGGGGGGAGAAATGAGCAGTTCTTC. Protein sequence: CASSPDVAGGRNEQFF. The genes are TRBV7-8 and TRBJ2-1; 11 bases fit TRBD2. The CDR3 has 16 residues. CDR1 SGHVS and CDR2 FQNEAQ come from the germline V gene. J was trimmed by 7 bases and V by 5 bases; bases with no gene match: 10.

The chain recombines TRBV27 with TRBJ1-1; a possible D gene is TRBD1 (6 bases). Looked up from germline, CDR1 is MNHEY and CDR2 is SMNVEV (reference sequence). V lost 5 bases to trimming and J lost 5 bases, with 15 bases between them. The CDR3 extends over 14 amino acids. The CDR3 region is CASSLSQGWTEAFF. CDR3 coding DNA: TGTGCCAGCAGTCTTTCACAGGGATGGACTGAAGCTTTCTTT.

The chain employs TRBV27 and TRBJ2-5; maybe TRBD2 (6 bases). The V gene's germline CDR1 is MNHEY and CDR2 SMNVEV (reference sequence). V gave up 5 bases and J gave up 4 bases, with 14 bases separating them. CDR3 size: 14 residues. The CDR3 is CASSPLGGIETQYF. In DNA form, the CDR3 reads TGTGCCAGCAGTCCCCTAGGAGGGATAGAGACCCAGTACTTC.